These 25 T cell receptor beta chains came from one sample sequenced in a study of T-cell reconstitution after alpha-beta-depleted transplantation in children. The TCRbeta library was prepared with unique molecular identifiers. One entry per CDR3 protein results from TCRdb running MiXCR on the PCR reads. Among around 360,000 distinct CDR3 sequences listed, 10% were seen once. This sample comprised PBMCs from the stem cell graft donor, obtained from the stem cell graft. These receptors all come from a human donor who donated a stem cell graft to a child with acute lymphoblastic leukemia.

This clonotype was seen only a few times. The CDR3 sequence is CSASAYGMNTEAFF. CDR3 DNA: TGCAGTGCTAGTGCCTACGGAATGAACACTGAAGCTTTCTTT. The chain has TRBV20-1 and TRBJ1-1; D ambiguous. CDR3 length equals 14 residues. The germline gives CDR1 DFQATT, CDR2 SNEGSKA (reference sequence). With 3 bases removed from V and 0 bases from J, the gap between germline ends came to 11 bases.

V usage is TRBV29-1 and J usage is TRBJ2-6; no clear D. The CDR3 consists of 14 residues. Deletions cut 0 bases from V and 1 base from J, with 4 bases between. Looked up from germline, CDR1 is SQVTM and CDR2 is ANQGSEA. The CDR3 DNA sequence: TGCAGCGTTGAAGATCCGTCTGGGGCCAACGTCCTGACTTTC. It translates to CSVEDPSGANVLTF.

The chain combines TRBV3-1 with TRBJ2-1; D is unclear. V was trimmed by 1 base and J by 10 bases, leaving 11 bases between them. Germline V gives CDR1 LGHDT, CDR2 YNNKEL (reference sequence). The length of the CDR3 is 13 residues. CDR3 in amino acids: CASSQAPLGEQFF. CDR3 in DNA: TGTGCCAGCAGCCAAGCCCCTCTGGGGGAGCAGTTCTTC.

The J gene is TRBJ2-3, the V gene TRBV19; D gene uncertain. The V end lost 3 bases, the J end lost 0 bases, and 16 bases lay between the germline ends. The V gene's germline CDR1 is LNHDA and CDR2 SQIVND (reference sequence). The CDR3 has 17 amino acids. The CDR3 DNA reads TGTGCCAGTAGTATGAACTTCGGGCCTACTAGCACAGATACGCAGTATTTT. Protein: CASSMNFGPTSTDTQYF.

V usage is TRBV7-2 and J usage is TRBJ2-1; D is uncertain. The CDR3 consists of 15 residues. Germline CDR1 is SGHTA and CDR2 is FQGNSA. V dropped 3 bases and J dropped 1 base, with 10 bases sitting between them. CDR3 sequence (DNA): TGTGCCAGCAGCTTCGGGCCGCCATCCTACAATGAGCAGTTCTTC. Translated, it gives CASSFGPPSYNEQFF.

CDR3 sequence: CASSQEMRNQPQHF. DNA for the CDR3: TGCGCCAGCAGCCAAGAAATGAGAAATCAGCCCCAGCATTTT. V and J are TRBV4-1 and TRBJ1-5; D gene ambiguous. Looked up from germline, CDR1 is MGHRA and CDR2 is YSYEKL. The V and J ends lost 0 bases and 4 bases respectively, with 7 bases between them. This CDR3 region has 14 residues.

J is TRBJ2-1 and V is TRBV4-3, with TRBD2 matching 8 bases. The trim removed 1 base at V and 8 bases at J, leaving 16 bases unmatched. Per germline, CDR1 LGHNA and CDR2 YSLEER. This CDR3 region has 18 residues. The CDR3 protein is CASSQVSTSEQTVHEQFF. For the CDR3, the DNA is TGCGCCAGCAGCCAAGTATCGACTAGCGAGCAAACAGTCCATGAGCAGTTCTTC.

This chain links TRBV12-3 or TRBV12-4 with TRBJ2-2, with TRBD2 as a possible D gene (5 bases). CDR3 size: 15 residues. Trimming removed 3 bases from V and 9 bases from J, with 17 bases in between. The CDR3 DNA sequence: TGTGCCAGCAGTTTGGACTCGGCCCCCGGGAGGGAGCTGTTTTTT. Encoded protein: CASSLDSAPGRELFF.

The sample holds one count of this clonotype. Compared with germline, one end of the junction differs, possibly owing to a read error. This chain connects TRBV5-1 to TRBJ2-3; D not resolved. The CDR3 spans 16 residues. Germline CDR1 and CDR2: SGHRS and YFSETQ. CDR3 protein: CASSAVAPQNTATQYF. DNA for the CDR3: TGCGCCAGCAGCGCGGTGGCTCCACAGAACACAGCTACGCAGTATTTT.

The chain combines TRBV6-2 or TRBV6-3 with TRBJ2-7; 14 bases line up with TRBD2. The germline V gene encodes CDR1 MNHEY and CDR2 SVGEGT. The CDR3 extends over 15 amino acids. V lost 4 bases, J lost 6 bases, and 5 bases stayed unmatched. CDR3: CASSSGLAGASEQYF. The CDR3 DNA reads TGTGCCAGCAGTTCGGGACTAGCGGGAGCTAGCGAGCAGTACTTC.

The rearrangement joins TRBV6-2 or TRBV6-3 to TRBJ2-7; maybe TRBD1 (6 bases). Germline V lookup: CDR1 MNHEY, CDR2 SVGEGT. V gave up 2 bases and J gave up 1 base, with 12 bases separating them. The CDR3 length is 15 residues. CDR3 region: CASSYLGGRSYEQYF. CDR3 sequence (DNA): TGTGCCAGCAGTTACCTTGGGGGCCGTTCCTACGAGCAGTACTTC.

This clonotype has just a few counts. DNA of the CDR3: TGTGCCAGCAGTGAAGTCCGTTACGGCACTGAAGCTTTCTTT. This gives the protein CASSEVRYGTEAFF. The rearrangement links TRBV25-1 to TRBJ1-1; D gene ambiguous. The CDR3 runs to 14 residues. Germline assignment: CDR1 MGHDK and CDR2 SYGVNS. Trimming took 2 bases from V and 4 from J, leaving 11 bases between them.

At least ten counts were recorded for this clonotype. This chain joins TRBV5-1 and TRBJ2-2, with TRBD1 matching over 9 bases. The V segment lost 0 bases and the J segment 7 bases; nucleotides outside the gene matches: 16. The CDR3 spans 19 residues. From germline, CDR1 is SGHRS and CDR2 YFSETQ. The CDR3 spells CASSLGTEPGTGIVGELFF. The CDR3 coding sequence is TGCGCCAGCAGCTTGGGGACGGAACCCGGGACAGGGATAGTCGGGGAGCTGTTTTTT.

This clonotype has ten or more counts. The chain links TRBV29-1 to TRBJ2-7; 9 bases are a match to TRBD1. There are 13 residues in the CDR3. V was pared by 6 bases and J by 4 bases, with 7 bases of the junction left unmatched. Germline V gene lookup returns CDR1 SQVTM and CDR2 ANQGSEA. CDR3 nucleotide sequence: TGCAGCGTCCAGGACAGGGGTAAATACGAGCAGTACTTC. Its translation: CSVQDRGKYEQYF.

This clonotype has only a few counts. The CDR3 sequence: CASSQGASGRDEQFF. CDR3 nucleotide sequence: TGTGCCAGCAGCCAAGGGGCTAGCGGGAGAGATGAGCAGTTCTTC. V is TRBV3-1 and J is TRBJ2-1, with TRBD2 matching over 10 bases. V trimming: 1 base; J trimming: 8 bases; junction bases outside the gene matches: 5. Looked up from germline, CDR1 is LGHDT and CDR2 is YNNKEL (reference sequence). CDR3 size: 15 residues.

The J gene is TRBJ2-7, the V gene TRBV5-1; 7 nucleotides agree with TRBD1. Losses at the gene ends were 1 base for V and 0 bases for J; bases not matched to a gene: 4. Germline-derived CDR1 and CDR2 are SGHRS and YFSETQ. The length of the CDR3 is 15 residues. CDR3 DNA: TGCGCCAGCAGCTTGAGGGGACAGACCTCCTACGAGCAGTACTTC. It specifies CASSLRGQTSYEQYF.

The chain recombines TRBV24-1 with TRBJ2-3, with D hard to call. Germline V lookup: CDR1 KGHDR, CDR2 SFDVKD. V lost 3 bases and J lost 4, with 16 bases in between. This CDR3 comprises 16 residues. CDR3 in DNA: TGTGCCACCAGTGATGAAACGTCGGGCCCGCCAGATACGCAGTATTTT. This gives the protein CATSDETSGPPDTQYF.

This clonotype was recorded at least ten times. J is TRBJ1-1 and V is TRBV5-1; maybe TRBD1 (6 bases). The CDR3 extends over 16 amino acids. V was pared by 1 base and J by 4 bases, with 17 bases between. From germline, CDR1 is SGHRS and CDR2 YFSETQ. As DNA, the CDR3 is TGCGCCAGCAGCTTGAAGTTGGACAGAGAAGCCACTGAAGCTTTCTTT. Translation gives CASSLKLDREATEAFF. The whole variable domain, remainder taken from reference TRBV5-1 and TRBJ1-1, is KAGVTQTPRYLIKTRGQQVTLSCSPISGHRSVSWYQQTPGQGLQFLFEYFSETQRNKGNFPGRFSGRQFSNSRSEMNVSTLELGDSALYLCASSLKLDREATEAFFGQGTRLTVV.

This clonotype was seen at least ten times. The J gene is TRBJ2-1, the V gene TRBV28, with D perhaps TRBD1 or TRBD2 (5 bases each). V dropped 4 bases and J dropped 0 bases, with 10 bases sitting between them. The germline V gene encodes CDR1 MDHEN and CDR2 SYDVKM. The CDR3 is 15 residues long. The CDR3 bases are TGTGCCAGCAGTTACGCAGGGAGCTCCTACAATGAGCAGTTCTTC. Encoded protein: CASSYAGSSYNEQFF.

The rearrangement uses TRBV9 and TRBJ2-7, with TRBD2 matching 10 bases. V shed 3 bases, J shed 5 bases, and the junction held 5 bases outside the gene matches. The CDR3 sequence is 14 residues long. The germline V gene has CDR1 SGDLS and CDR2 YYNGEE. CDR3 DNA sequence: TGTGCCAGCAGCGGTAGCGGGAGGTTCGACGAGCAGTACTTC. This codes for CASSGSGRFDEQYF. The full variable domain, its missing parts supplied by reference TRBV9 and TRBJ2-7, is DSGVTQTPKHLITATGQRVTLRCSPRSGDLSVYWYQQSLDQGLQFLIQYYNGEERAKGNILERFSAQQFPDLHSELNLSSLELGDSALYFCASSGSGRFDEQYFGPGTRLTVT.

Only a few counts were recorded for this clonotype. The chain couples TRBV20-1 to TRBJ2-4; D unclear. The CDR3 consists of 15 residues. Trimming took 0 bases from V and 2 from J, leaving 11 bases between them. CDR1 is DFQATT and CDR2 is SNEGSKA in the germline V gene (reference sequence). The DNA of the CDR3 is TGCAGTGCTAGAGATCATCCGAGGCCCAAAAACATTCAGTACTTC. Translating it yields CSARDHPRPKNIQYF.

This clonotype was seen a few times. The genes are TRBV28 and TRBJ2-1, with D perhaps matching TRBD1 or TRBD2 (6 bases each). V lost 3 bases and J 5 bases, leaving 14 bases between the germline ends. Germline V gives CDR1 MDHEN, CDR2 SYDVKM. CDR3 size: 15 residues. For the CDR3, the DNA is TGTGCCAGCAGTTTTCGGGCGAGGGGGGACAATGAGCAGTTCTTC. It yields the protein CASSFRARGDNEQFF.

This clonotype was recorded many times. The chain is built from TRBV29-1 and TRBJ1-2; 7 bases map to TRBD1. The CDR3 contains 13 residues. J lost 0 bases, V lost 6 bases, and 4 bases had no gene match. The germline V gene has CDR1 SQVTM and CDR2 ANQGSEA. The CDR3 protein is CSVGDSANYGYTF. CDR3 bases: TGCAGCGTGGGGGACAGTGCTAACTATGGCTACACCTTC.

This clonotype showed up many times. The chain combines TRBV12-3 or TRBV12-4 with TRBJ1-5, with D tentatively TRBD1 (5 bases). V was shortened by 5 bases and J by 0 bases, with 8 bases between the two germline ends. The CDR3 runs to 14 residues. The CDR3 loop is CASSDSYSNQPQHF. CDR3 in DNA: TGTGCCAGCAGTGACAGTTATAGCAATCAGCCCCAGCATTTT.

This clonotype was observed a few times. The chain employs TRBV4-2 and TRBJ2-1; unclear D gene. V lost 4 bases, J lost 4 bases, and 17 bases lay in between. CDR1 is LGHNA, CDR2 YNFKEQ, per germline. The CDR3 sequence is 16 residues long. The CDR3 reads CASSPVNVGTYNEQFF. As DNA, the CDR3 is TGTGCCAGCAGCCCCGTCAACGTGGGAACTTACAATGAGCAGTTCTTC.